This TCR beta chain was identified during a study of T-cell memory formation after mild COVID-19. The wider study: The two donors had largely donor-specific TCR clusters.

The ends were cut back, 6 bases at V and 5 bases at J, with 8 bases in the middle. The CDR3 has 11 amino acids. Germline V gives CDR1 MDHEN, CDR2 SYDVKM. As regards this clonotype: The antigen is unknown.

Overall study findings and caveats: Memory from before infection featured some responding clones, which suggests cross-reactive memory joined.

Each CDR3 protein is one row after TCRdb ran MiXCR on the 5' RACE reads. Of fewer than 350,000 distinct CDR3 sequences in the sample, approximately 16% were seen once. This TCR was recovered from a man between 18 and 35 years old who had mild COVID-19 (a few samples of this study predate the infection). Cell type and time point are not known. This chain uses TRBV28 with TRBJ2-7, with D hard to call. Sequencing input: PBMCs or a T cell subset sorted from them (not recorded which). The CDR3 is CASRLYHEQYF. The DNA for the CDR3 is TGTGCCAGCAGACTCTACCACGAGCAGTACTTC.